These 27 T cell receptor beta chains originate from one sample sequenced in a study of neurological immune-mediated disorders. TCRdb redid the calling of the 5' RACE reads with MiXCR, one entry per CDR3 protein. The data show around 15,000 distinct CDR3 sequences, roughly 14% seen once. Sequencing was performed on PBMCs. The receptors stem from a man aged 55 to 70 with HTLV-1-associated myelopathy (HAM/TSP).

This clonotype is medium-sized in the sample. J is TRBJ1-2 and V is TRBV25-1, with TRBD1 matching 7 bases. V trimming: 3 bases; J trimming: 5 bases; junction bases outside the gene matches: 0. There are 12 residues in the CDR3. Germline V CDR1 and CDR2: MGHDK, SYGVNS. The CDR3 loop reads CASSDRGYGYTF. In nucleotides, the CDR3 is TGTGCCAGCAGTGACAGGGGGTATGGCTACACCTTC.

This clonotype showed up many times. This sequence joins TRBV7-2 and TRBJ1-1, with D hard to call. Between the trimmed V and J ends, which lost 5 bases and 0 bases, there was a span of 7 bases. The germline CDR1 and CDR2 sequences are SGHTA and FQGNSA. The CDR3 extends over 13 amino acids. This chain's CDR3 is CASSPGLNTEAFF. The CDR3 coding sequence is TGTGCCAGCAGCCCCGGGCTGAACACTGAAGCTTTCTTT.

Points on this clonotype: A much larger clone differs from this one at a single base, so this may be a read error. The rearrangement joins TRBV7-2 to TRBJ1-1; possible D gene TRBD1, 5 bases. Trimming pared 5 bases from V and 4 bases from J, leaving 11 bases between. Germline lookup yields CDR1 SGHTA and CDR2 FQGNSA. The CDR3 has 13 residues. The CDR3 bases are TGTGCCAGCAGCATTTGGGGGGGCACTGAAGCTTTCTTT. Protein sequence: CASSIWGGTEAFF.

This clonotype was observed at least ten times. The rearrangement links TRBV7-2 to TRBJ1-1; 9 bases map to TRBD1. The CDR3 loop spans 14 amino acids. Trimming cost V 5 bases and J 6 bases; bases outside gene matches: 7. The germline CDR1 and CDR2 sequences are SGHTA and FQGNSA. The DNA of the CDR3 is TGTGCCAGCAGCACCCTAGGACAGGGGTCTGAAGCTTTCTTT. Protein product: CASSTLGQGSEAFF.

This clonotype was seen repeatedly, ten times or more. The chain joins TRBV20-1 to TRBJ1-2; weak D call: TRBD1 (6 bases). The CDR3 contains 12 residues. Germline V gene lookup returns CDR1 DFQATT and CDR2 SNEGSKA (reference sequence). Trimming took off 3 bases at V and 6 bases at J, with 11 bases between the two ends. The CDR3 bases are TGCAGTGCTAGTGGAGGGGGACATGGCTACACCTTC. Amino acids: CSASGGGHGYTF.

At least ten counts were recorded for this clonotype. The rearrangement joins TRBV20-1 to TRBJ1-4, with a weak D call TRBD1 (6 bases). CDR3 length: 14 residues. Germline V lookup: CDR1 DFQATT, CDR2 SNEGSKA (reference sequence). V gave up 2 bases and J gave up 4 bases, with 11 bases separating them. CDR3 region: CSARPGHLNEKLFF. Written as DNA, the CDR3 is TGCAGTGCTAGACCGGGACACCTTAATGAAAAACTGTTTTTT.

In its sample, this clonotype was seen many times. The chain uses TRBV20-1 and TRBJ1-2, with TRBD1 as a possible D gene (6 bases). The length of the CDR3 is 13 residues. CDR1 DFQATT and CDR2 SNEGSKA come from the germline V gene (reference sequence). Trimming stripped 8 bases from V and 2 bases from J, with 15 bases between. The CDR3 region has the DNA TGCAGTCAAACCGGGACATCGAACTATGGCTACACCTTC. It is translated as CSQTGTSNYGYTF.

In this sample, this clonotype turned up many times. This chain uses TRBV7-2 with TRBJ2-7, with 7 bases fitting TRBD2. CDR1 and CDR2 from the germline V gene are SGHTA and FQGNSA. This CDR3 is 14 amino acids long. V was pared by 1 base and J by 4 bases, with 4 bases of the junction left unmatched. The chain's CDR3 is CASSLDPGGYEQYF. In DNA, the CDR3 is TGTGCCAGCAGCTTAGATCCGGGGGGATACGAGCAGTACTTC.

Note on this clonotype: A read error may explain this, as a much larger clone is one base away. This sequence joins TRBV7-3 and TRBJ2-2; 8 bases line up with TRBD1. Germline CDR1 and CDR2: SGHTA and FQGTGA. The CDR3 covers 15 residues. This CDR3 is CASSLSTGGTGEQFF. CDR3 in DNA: TGTGCCAGCAGCCTCAGTACAGGGGGAACCGGGGAGCAGTTTTTT.

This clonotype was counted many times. The CDR3, as DNA: TGTGCCAGCAATTGGGGCTCCTACAATGAGCAGTTCTTC. Translated: CASNWGSYNEQFF. This chain joins TRBV12-3 or TRBV12-4 and TRBJ2-1; D is ambiguous. With 7 bases removed from V and 0 bases from J, the gap between germline ends came to 7 bases. This CDR3 is 13 amino acids long.

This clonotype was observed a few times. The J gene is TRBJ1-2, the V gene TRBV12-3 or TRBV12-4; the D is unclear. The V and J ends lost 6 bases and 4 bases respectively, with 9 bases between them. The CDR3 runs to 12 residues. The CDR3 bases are TGTGCCAGCAGAGAATCATTCTATGGCTACACCTTC. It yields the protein CASRESFYGYTF.

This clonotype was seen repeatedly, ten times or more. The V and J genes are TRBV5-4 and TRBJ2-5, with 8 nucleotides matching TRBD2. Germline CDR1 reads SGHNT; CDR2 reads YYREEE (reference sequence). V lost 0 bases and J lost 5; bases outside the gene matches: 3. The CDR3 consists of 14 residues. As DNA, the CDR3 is TGTGCCAGCAGCTTGGGAGAGCGGGGGGAGACCCAGTACTTC. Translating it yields CASSLGERGETQYF. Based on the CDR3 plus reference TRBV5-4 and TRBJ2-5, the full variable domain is ETGVTQSPTHLIKTRGQQVTLRCSSQSGHNTVSWYQQALGQGPQFIFQYYREEENGRGNFPPRFSGLQFPNYSSELNVNALELDDSALYLCASSLGERGETQYFGPGTRLLVL.

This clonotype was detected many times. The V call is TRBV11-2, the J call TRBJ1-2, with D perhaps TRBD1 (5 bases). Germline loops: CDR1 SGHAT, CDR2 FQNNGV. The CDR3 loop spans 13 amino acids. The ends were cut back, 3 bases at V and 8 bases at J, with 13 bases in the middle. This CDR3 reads CASSFQGIGGYTF. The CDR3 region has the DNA TGTGCCAGCAGCTTTCAGGGTATAGGAGGCTACACCTTC. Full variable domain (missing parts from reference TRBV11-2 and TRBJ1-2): EAGVAQSPRYKIIEKRQSVAFWCNPISGHATLYWYQQILGQGPKLLIQFQNNGVVDDSQLPKDRFSAERLKGVDSTLKIQPAKLEDSAVYLCASSFQGIGGYTFGSGTRLTVV.

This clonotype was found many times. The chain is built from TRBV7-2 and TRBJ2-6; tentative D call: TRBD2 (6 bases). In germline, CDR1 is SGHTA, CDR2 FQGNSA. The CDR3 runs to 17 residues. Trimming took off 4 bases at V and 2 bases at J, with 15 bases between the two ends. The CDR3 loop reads CASSSVRGGAGANVLTF. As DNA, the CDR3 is TGTGCCAGCAGCTCCGTTAGGGGCGGGGCTGGGGCCAACGTCCTGACTTTC.

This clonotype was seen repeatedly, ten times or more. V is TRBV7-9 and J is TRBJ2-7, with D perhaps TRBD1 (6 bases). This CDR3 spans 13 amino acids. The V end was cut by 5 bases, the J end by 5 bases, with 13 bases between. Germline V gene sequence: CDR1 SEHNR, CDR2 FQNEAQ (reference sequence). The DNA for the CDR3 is TGTGCCAGCAGCCCCGACAGGTCCAACGAGCAGTACTTC. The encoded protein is CASSPDRSNEQYF.

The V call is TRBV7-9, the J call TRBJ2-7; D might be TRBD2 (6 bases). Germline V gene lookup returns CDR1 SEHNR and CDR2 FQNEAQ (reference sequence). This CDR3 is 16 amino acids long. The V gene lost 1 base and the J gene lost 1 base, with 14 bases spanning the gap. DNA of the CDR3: TGTGCCAGCAGCTTAGTGGCCGGGAGAGGATCCTACGAGCAGTACTTC. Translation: CASSLVAGRGSYEQYF.

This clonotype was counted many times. The CDR3 nucleotides are TGCAGTGCCCCGATAAACGGGGATACGCAGTATTTT. Protein: CSAPINGDTQYF. The chain couples TRBV20-1 to TRBJ2-3; D not resolved. Germline CDR1 is DFQATT and CDR2 is SNEGSKA (reference sequence). Trimming shortened V by 6 bases and J by 6 bases, and 13 bases separated the two germline ends. There are 12 residues in the CDR3.

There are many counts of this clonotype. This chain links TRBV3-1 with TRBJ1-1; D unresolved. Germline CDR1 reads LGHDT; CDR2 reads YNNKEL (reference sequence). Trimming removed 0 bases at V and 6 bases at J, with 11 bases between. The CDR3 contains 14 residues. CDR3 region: CASSQDSLRAEAFF. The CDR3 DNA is TGTGCCAGCAGCCAAGATTCCCTCCGGGCTGAAGCTTTCTTT.

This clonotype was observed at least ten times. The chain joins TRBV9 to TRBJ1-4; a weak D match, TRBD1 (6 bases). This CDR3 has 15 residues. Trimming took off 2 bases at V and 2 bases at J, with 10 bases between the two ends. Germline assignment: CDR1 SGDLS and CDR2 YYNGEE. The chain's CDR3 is CASSVRDNTNEKLFF. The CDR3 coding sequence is TGTGCCAGCAGCGTCCGGGACAACACTAATGAAAAACTGTTTTTT.

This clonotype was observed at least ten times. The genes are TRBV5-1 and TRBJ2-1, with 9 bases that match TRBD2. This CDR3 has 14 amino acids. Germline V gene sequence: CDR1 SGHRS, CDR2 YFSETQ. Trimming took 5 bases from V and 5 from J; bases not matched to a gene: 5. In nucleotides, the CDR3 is TGCGCCAGCAGTCGAGCGGGGGGTGACAATGAGCAGTTCTTC. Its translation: CASSRAGGDNEQFF.

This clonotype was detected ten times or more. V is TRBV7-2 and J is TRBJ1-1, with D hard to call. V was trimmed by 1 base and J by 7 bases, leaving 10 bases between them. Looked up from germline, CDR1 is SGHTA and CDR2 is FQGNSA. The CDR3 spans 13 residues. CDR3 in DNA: TGTGCCAGCAGCTTAGGGGTCTTTGGTGAAGCTTTCTTT. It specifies CASSLGVFGEAFF. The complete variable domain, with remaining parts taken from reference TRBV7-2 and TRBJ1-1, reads GAGVSQSPSNKVTEKGKDVELRCDPISGHTALYWYRQSLGQGLEFLIYFQGNSAPDKSGLPSDRFSAERTGGSVSTLTIQRTQQEDSAVYLCASSLGVFGEAFFGQGTRLTVV.

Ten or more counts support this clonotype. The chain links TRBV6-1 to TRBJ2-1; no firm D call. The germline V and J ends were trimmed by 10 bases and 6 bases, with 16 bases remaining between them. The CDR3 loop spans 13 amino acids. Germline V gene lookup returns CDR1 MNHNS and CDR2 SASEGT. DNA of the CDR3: TGTGCCACTCTCCCCCAAATTGGCAATGAGCAGTTCTTC. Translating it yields CATLPQIGNEQFF.

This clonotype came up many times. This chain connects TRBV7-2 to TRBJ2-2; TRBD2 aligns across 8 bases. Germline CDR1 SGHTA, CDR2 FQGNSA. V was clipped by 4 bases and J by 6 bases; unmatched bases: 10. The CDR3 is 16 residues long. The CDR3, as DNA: TGTGCCAGCAGCTGGGGGCAGCGGGGGCGAGCCGGGGAGCTGTTTTTT. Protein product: CASSWGQRGRAGELFF.

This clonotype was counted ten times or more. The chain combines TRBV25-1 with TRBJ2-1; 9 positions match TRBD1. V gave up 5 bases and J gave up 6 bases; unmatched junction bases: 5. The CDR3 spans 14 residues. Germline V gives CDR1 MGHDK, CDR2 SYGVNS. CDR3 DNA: TGTGCCAGCAGTTCCCGGACAGGGGCCAATGAGCAGTTCTTC. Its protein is CASSSRTGANEQFF.

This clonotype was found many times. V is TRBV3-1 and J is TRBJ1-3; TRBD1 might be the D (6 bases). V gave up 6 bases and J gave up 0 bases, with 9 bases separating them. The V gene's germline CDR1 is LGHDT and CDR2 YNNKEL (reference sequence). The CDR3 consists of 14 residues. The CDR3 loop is CASRHRVSGNTIYF. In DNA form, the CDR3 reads TGTGCCAGCAGACACAGGGTCTCTGGAAACACCATATATTTT. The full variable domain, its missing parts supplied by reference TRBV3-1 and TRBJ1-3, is DTAVSQTPKYLVTQMGNDKSIKCEQNLGHDTMYWYKQDSKKFLKIMFSYNNKELIINETVPNRFSPKSPDKAHLNLHINSLELGDSAVYFCASRHRVSGNTIYFGEGSWLTVV.

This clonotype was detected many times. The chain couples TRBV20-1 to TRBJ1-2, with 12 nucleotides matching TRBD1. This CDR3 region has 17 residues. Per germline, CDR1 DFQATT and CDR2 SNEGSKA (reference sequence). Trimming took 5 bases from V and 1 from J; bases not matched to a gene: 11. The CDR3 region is CSAWTPGQGARNYGYTF. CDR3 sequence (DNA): TGCAGTGCTTGGACACCGGGACAGGGGGCACGTAACTATGGCTACACCTTC.

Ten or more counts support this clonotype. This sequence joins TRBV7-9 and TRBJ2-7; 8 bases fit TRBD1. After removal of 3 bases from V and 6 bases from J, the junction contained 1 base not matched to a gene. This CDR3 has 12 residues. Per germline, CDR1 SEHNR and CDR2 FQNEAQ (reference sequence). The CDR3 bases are TGTGCCAGCAGCTTGACAGGGGTCGAGCAGTACTTC. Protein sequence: CASSLTGVEQYF.